This T cell receptor (beta chain) was profiled in a study of a mutant IDH1 vaccine in newly diagnosed glioma. Overall study context: Vaccination started 4-6 weeks after radiotherapy alone, or with temozolomide cycles. Patients arrived already treated with radiotherapy, temozolomide, or both, most having had both.

Trimming removed 3 bases at V and 2 bases at J, with 29 bases between. The CDR3 length is 21 residues. The germline V gene encodes CDR1 LGHNA and CDR2 YSLEER. Regarding the study as a whole: Among patients, 93.3% showed immune responses induced by the vaccine.

Time point defined: week 47, end of study. A single vaccine dose contained 300 ug of mutant IDH1 20-mer peptide, and topical imiquimod was used with it. Clones were sequenced by immunoSEQ multiplex PCR, and TCRdb holds only the in-frame ones, with some missing. Of under 15,000 clones detected, roughly 79% appear once; the ten largest clones hold less than 5%. In the case of this clone: The target antigen is unknown.

This rearrangement joins TRBV4-3 to TRBJ2-1; tentatively, D is TRBD1 or TRBD2 (7 bases each). The sequences come from PBMCs, collected from a glioma patient whose treatment included an IDH1 peptide vaccine. This clonotype was sampled from a woman aged 40 to 55 with glioma. The CDR3 spells CASSHSFRRGVAGAPYNEQFF. For the CDR3, the DNA is TGCGCCAGCAGCCATTCCTTCCGCAGGGGGGTGGCGGGGGCTCCCTACAATGAGCAGTTCTTC.